This is a list of T cell receptor beta chains from one sample in a study of T cells in Graves' hyperthyroidism and ophthalmopathy. TCRdb itself ran the multiplex PCR reads through MiXCR, one entry per CDR3 protein. The sample records about 500,000 distinct CDR3 sequences, around 50% being singletons. The sample comprised peripheral blood or thyroid tissue (not recorded which). The origin of the receptors is an adult woman with Graves' disease, either hyperthyroidism or ophthalmopathy (not recorded which). CDR3s include the opening cysteine and the closing phenylalanine or tryptophan. The D gene is left open where the match is weak. A clone size is listed for some rows: how often the clone was seen (once, few, many), or a class if it is expanded.

j_gene	v_gene	abundance	d_gene	CDR3nt	CDR3aa
TRBJ1-5	TRBV10-3	NA	NA	TGTGCCATCAGTGCGGAAAGCAATCAGCCCCAGCATTTT	CAISAESNQPQHF
TRBJ2-6	TRBV5-1	NA	NA	TGCGCCAGCATGGTCGTCAGGGGGGCTGGGGCCAACGTCCTGACTTTC	CASMVVRGAGANVLTF
TRBJ1-1	TRBV19	few	NA	TGTGCCAGCAGTCAAAGACGGATTGAAGCTTTCTTT	CASSQRRIEAFF
TRBJ2-5	TRBV9	few	NA	TGTGCCAGCAGCGTAGGAGTGGGACAAGAGACCCAGTACTTC	CASSVGVGQETQYF
TRBJ1-2	TRBV9	many	TRBD1	TGTGCCAGCAGCGTAGCGTTTGGGACAGGGGGTATCTATGGCTACACCTTC	CASSVAFGTGGIYGYTF
TRBJ1-2	TRBV20-1	NA	NA	TGCAGTGCTAGTCAGCGGGAGTACACCGGGGACGATGGCTACACCTTC	CSASQREYTGDDGYTF
TRBJ1-1	TRBV29-1	NA	NA	TGCAGCGCCTGTCCCGGGACGGCGAACACTGAAGCTTTCTTT	CSACPGTANTEAFF
TRBJ1-2	TRBV6-6	NA	NA	TGTGCCAGCAGGCAAAGATACAGTGACTATGGCTACACCTTC	CASRQRYSDYGYTF
TRBJ2-3	TRBV10-3	few	NA	TGTGCCACCCGGAGGGCCCTTTACACAGATACGCAGTATTTT	CATRRALYTDTQYF
TRBJ1-3	TRBV7-9	NA	TRBD1	TGTGCCAGCAGCGATCAGGGGGCCCCTGGAAACACCATATATTTT	CASSDQGAPGNTIYF
TRBJ1-6	TRBV2	NA	NA	TGTGCCAGCAGTCGGGACAATATTTCACCCCTCCACTTT	CASSRDNISPLHF
TRBJ1-1	TRBV7-9	NA	TRBD1	TGTGCCAGCAGAACCCAAGGGACAGTTAACACTGAAGCTTTCTTT	CASRTQGTVNTEAFF
TRBJ1-5	TRBV4-1	many	TRBD1	TGCGCCAGCAGCCAAGGAACAGGGGAATCGAGCAATCAGCCCCAGCATTTT	CASSQGTGESSNQPQHF
TRBJ2-2	TRBV10-3	NA	NA	TGTGCCATCAGTCCCTGGCGGGATGGGAACACCGGGGAGCTGTTTTTT	CAISPWRDGNTGELFF
TRBJ2-5	TRBV5-1	NA	TRBD1	TGCGCCAGCAGCTTGGGCACAGGGGCTAACTCTCAAGAGACCCAGTACTTC	CASSLGTGANSQETQYF
TRBJ1-4	TRBV2	NA	TRBD1	TGTGCCGGTCGACAGGGGGTTTCTGAAAAACTGTTTTTT	CAGRQGVSEKLFF
TRBJ2-7	TRBV19	many	NA	TGTGCCAGTAGTATTGTCCCCGGGACCTCCGCCTACGAGCAGTACTTC	CASSIVPGTSAYEQYF
TRBJ2-2	TRBV6-2/TRBV6-3	many	NA	TGTGCCAGCAGCCGCAGGGAAACCGGGGAGCTGTTTTTT	CASSRRETGELFF
TRBJ1-1	TRBV19	once	NA	TGTGCCAGTGCCCCTGGTGGGGGGAAGAGGACTGAAGCTTTCTTT	CASAPGGGKRTEAFF
TRBJ1-2	TRBV29-1	NA	TRBD1	TGCAGCGTTGAAGAATTGACAGGGGGGGAATCTGGCTACACCTTC	CSVEELTGGESGYTF
TRBJ1-2	TRBV7-2	NA	TRBD1	TGTGCCAGCAGCTCGCCCGGGACAGGGTCATATGGCTACACCTTC	CASSSPGTGSYGYTF
TRBJ1-5	TRBV2	NA	NA	TGCGCCAGCAGTGCCCAGACCGCTCCCGGGGGTCAGCCCCAGCATTTT	CASSAQTAPGGQPQHF
TRBJ1-2	TRBV29-1	NA	NA	TGCAGCGTCGCCCCCCCTACTTATGGCTACACCTTC	CSVAPPTYGYTF
TRBJ1-5	TRBV15	once	NA	TGTGCCACCAGCAGAGGAGGGCTCCAGCATTTT	CATSRGGLQHF
TRBJ1-1	TRBV7-2	many	NA	TGTGCCAGCAGACCCGGCCGGTACAGCGGGACTGAAGCTTTCTTT	CASRPGRYSGTEAFF